The 11 T cell receptor beta chains below were found in one sample sequenced in a study of cytomegalovirus exposure and HLA in healthy donors. Method: immunoSEQ multiplex PCR; TCRdb's copy keeps in-frame clones and lacks some. The sample carries some 220,000 clones, 85% to 95% recorded once. The specimen sequenced was PBMCs. Receptor source: a woman under 30 in good health and CMV-seronegative.

The V call is TRBV6-4, the J call TRBJ2-1; TRBD1 is a possible D gene (5 bases). The V gene's germline CDR1 is MRHNA and CDR2 SNTAGT. Trimming removed 10 bases from V and 6 bases from J, with 19 bases in between. The length of the CDR3 is 14 residues. The CDR3 sequence: CATKQGWTSNEQFF. Here the CDR3 DNA reads TGTGCCACAAAACAAGGTTGGACAAGCAATGAGCAGTTCTTC.

This rearrangement joins TRBV30 to TRBJ2-7; 7 bases map to TRBD1. The CDR3 spans 15 residues. V shed 6 bases, J shed 4 bases, and the junction held 15 bases outside the gene matches. Germline CDR1 is GTSNPN and CDR2 is SVGIG (reference sequence). This chain's CDR3 is CACSGWDRKSYEQYF. The CDR3 DNA is TGTGCCTGTTCCGGCTGGGACAGAAAATCATACGAGCAGTACTTC.

The rearrangement uses TRBV11-2 and TRBJ2-1; maybe TRBD2 (5 bases). V lost 5 bases, J lost 3 bases, and 11 bases lay in between. CDR1 is SGHAT and CDR2 is FQNNGV in the germline V gene. CDR3 length equals 14 residues. The CDR3 DNA reads as TGTGCCAGCAGCCGCCAAGCGGACTACAATGAGCAGTTCTTC. Amino acid sequence: CASSRQADYNEQFF.

The chain combines TRBV18 with TRBJ1-6; the match to TRBD1 covers 7 bases. J gave up 9 bases and V 0 bases, and 5 bases lay outside the gene matches. Germline-derived CDR1 and CDR2 are KGHSH and LQKENI. The length of the CDR3 is 15 residues. The chain's CDR3 is CASSPPWQGGSPLHF. The DNA for the CDR3 is TGTGCCAGCTCACCACCGTGGCAGGGGGGTTCACCCCTCCACTTT. Full variable domain (rest looked up from reference TRBV18 and TRBJ1-6): NAGVMQNPRHLVRRRGQEARLRCSPMKGHSHVYWYRQLPEEGLKFMVYLQKENIIDESGMPKERFSAEFPKEGPSILRIQQVVRGDSAAYFCASSPPWQGGSPLHFGNGTRLTVT.

The chain has TRBV11-2 and TRBJ2-7, with 7 nucleotides matching TRBD2. This CDR3 region has 17 residues. The V gene end was trimmed by 1 base and the J gene end by 7 bases; junction bases not matched to a gene: 16. Germline CDR1 reads SGHAT; CDR2 reads FQNNGV. CDR3 DNA: TGTGCCAGCAGCTTAGCGTTCCGGGGGGAGGGACGGCGAGAGCAGTACTTC. It encodes CASSLAFRGEGRREQYF.

J is TRBJ2-7 and V is TRBV7-2; TRBD1 might be the D (6 bases). Per germline, CDR1 SGHTA and CDR2 FQGNSA. V lost 4 bases and J lost 1, with 11 bases in between. CDR3 size: 14 residues. The CDR3 sequence: CASSSGVASYEQYF. CDR3 sequence (DNA): TGTGCCAGCAGCTCAGGGGTAGCGTCCTACGAGCAGTACTTC.

This clone was seen once. This rearrangement joins TRBV5-7 to TRBJ1-5; 7 bases line up with TRBD1. TRBV5-7 has ORF status, its function being uncertain. Trimming cost V 2 bases and J 8 bases; bases outside gene matches: 7. The CDR3 has 14 residues. CDR3 coding DNA: TGTGCCAGCAGCTTATCGACAGGGAAAAAGCCCCAGCATTTT. Amino acid sequence: CASSLSTGKKPQHF.

V gene TRBV5-1 combines with J gene TRBJ2-7; TRBD1 might be the D (5 bases). Trimming stripped 3 bases from V and 4 bases from J, with 17 bases between. There are 15 residues in the CDR3. The germline gives CDR1 SGHRS, CDR2 YFSETQ. The CDR3 here is CASSYLQGPSYEQYF. Here the CDR3 DNA reads TGCGCCAGCAGCTACCTCCAGGGCCCTAGTTACGAGCAGTACTTC. Full variable domain (outside the CDR3, taken from reference TRBV5-1 and TRBJ2-7): KAGVTQTPRYLIKTRGQQVTLSCSPISGHRSVSWYQQTPGQGLQFLFEYFSETQRNKGNFPGRFSGRQFSNSRSEMNVSTLELGDSALYLCASSYLQGPSYEQYFGPGTRLTVT.

The V call is TRBV28, the J call TRBJ1-1, with D hard to call. The CDR3 covers 11 residues. Per germline, CDR1 MDHEN and CDR2 SYDVKM. The V end was cut by 11 bases, the J end by 3 bases, with 10 bases between. The CDR3 DNA sequence: TGTGCCGGAGGGCGACACACTGAAGCTTTCTTT. Protein sequence: CAGGRHTEAFF.

This sequence joins TRBV5-6 and TRBJ2-5; 7 positions match TRBD1. Trimming took 1 base from V and 2 from J; bases not matched to a gene: 5. The CDR3 has 15 residues. Germline CDR1 is SGHDT and CDR2 is YYEEEE. CDR3 amino acids: CASSLIGRGQETQYF. As DNA, the CDR3 is TGTGCCAGCAGCTTGATAGGCAGGGGGCAAGAGACCCAGTACTTC.

CDR3 in amino acids: CASSFGPAGGAYEQYF. CDR3 nucleotides: TGTGCCAGCAGCTTTGGACCAGCGGGAGGGGCCTACGAGCAGTACTTC. V and J are TRBV5-6 and TRBJ2-7; 10 bases are a match to TRBD2. Germline assignment: CDR1 SGHDT and CDR2 YYEEEE. With V trimmed by 2 bases and J by 2 bases, 7 bases remained unmatched. This CDR3 comprises 16 residues.